This T cell receptor beta chain was sequenced in a study of T cells in Graves' hyperthyroidism and ophthalmopathy. Study summary: Before treatment of any kind, peripheral blood was taken at initial diagnosis. General observations from the study: Most thyroid clonotypes expanded above 0.001 appeared in blood too. From stable hyperthyroidism, ophthalmopathy was separated by a 13 V-J model.

Diagnoses were made from clinical symptoms, serum measures (thyroxine and TRAb), thyroid ultrasound and orbital computed tomography. RNA transcripts provided the source from which TCR beta CDR3 regions were amplified. During a first-round RT-PCR of the TCR CDR3, the HTBI primer set was used. TCRdb re-called the multiplex PCR reads with MiXCR, one entry per CDR3 protein. The sample has over 350,000 distinct CDR3 sequences, less than 20% seen once. The CDR3 length is 14 residues. Per germline, CDR1 SGHRS and CDR2 YFSETQ. Trimming left V 4 bases short and J 2 bases short, with 13 bases between. This clonotype was observed at least ten times. Its antigen remains unknown.

The origin of this receptor is a man aged 18-30 years with Graves' ophthalmopathy. Sequenced material: blood. This chain uses TRBV5-1 with TRBJ2-7, with D hard to call. CDR3 sequence: CASSASWAAYEQYF. The CDR3 DNA is TGCGCCAGCAGCGCCTCCTGGGCGGCCTACGAGCAGTACTTC.